The source of this TCR beta chain is a study of blood T cells in healthy people across ages. The CDR3 spans 15 residues. Germline loops: CDR1 SGHDN, CDR2 FVKESK. J was trimmed by 5 bases and V by 4 bases; bases with no gene match: 7. Researchers report isolating at least 6 million PBMCs per sample. It was with a sample-barcoded 5' primer and a J-beta primer mix that a second PCR of about 6 to 12 cycles was run. TCRdb reanalysed the 5' RACE reads using MiXCR and keeps one entry per CDR3 protein. The table has hundreds of thousands of distinct CDR3 sequences, roughly three fifths seen once. V usage is TRBV14 and J usage is TRBJ2-5; 10 bases map to TRBD2. This TCR was sampled from a man between 35 and 55 years old in good health. The material sequenced was blood. CDR3 DNA sequence: TGTGCCAGCAGCCTCTGGCTAGCGGGAGTTGAGACCCAGTACTTC. This codes for CASSLWLAGVETQYF.